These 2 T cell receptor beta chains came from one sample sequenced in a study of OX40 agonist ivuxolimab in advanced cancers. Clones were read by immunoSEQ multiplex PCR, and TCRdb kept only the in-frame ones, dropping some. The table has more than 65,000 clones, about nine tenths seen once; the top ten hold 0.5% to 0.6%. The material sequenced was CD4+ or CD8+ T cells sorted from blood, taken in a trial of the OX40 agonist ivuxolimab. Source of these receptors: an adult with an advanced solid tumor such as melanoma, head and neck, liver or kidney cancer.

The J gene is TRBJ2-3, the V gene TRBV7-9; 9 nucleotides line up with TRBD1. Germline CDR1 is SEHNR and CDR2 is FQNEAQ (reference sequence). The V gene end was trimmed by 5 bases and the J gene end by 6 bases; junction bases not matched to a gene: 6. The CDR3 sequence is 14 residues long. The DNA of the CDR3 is TGTGCCAGCAGCATAGGGACAGGGTGGGATACGCAGTATTTT. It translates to CASSIGTGWDTQYF.

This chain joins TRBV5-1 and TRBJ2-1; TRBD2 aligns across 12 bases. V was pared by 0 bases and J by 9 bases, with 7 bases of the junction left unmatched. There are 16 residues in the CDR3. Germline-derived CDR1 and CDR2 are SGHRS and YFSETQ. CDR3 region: CASSLVSSGGATEQFF. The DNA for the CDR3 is TGCGCCAGCAGCTTGGTCTCTAGCGGGGGGGCAACTGAGCAGTTCTTC. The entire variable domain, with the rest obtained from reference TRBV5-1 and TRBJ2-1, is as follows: KAGVTQTPRYLIKTRGQQVTLSCSPISGHRSVSWYQQTPGQGLQFLFEYFSETQRNKGNFPGRFSGRQFSNSRSEMNVSTLELGDSALYLCASSLVSSGGATEQFFGPGTRLTVL.